This entry lists 23 T cell receptor beta chains sequenced from one sample in a study of OX40 agonist ivuxolimab in advanced cancers. Produced via immunoSEQ multiplex PCR; TCRdb's table is partial and in-frame only. The sample lists about 60,000 clones, about 88% occurring once. The starting material was CD4+ or CD8+ T cells sorted from blood, obtained in a trial of the OX40 agonist ivuxolimab. All receptors derive from an adult with an advanced solid tumor such as melanoma, head and neck, liver or kidney cancer.

The chain recombines TRBV4-3 with TRBJ1-6; D is ambiguous. CDR1 LGHNA and CDR2 YSLEER come from the germline V gene. V dropped 0 bases and J dropped 0 bases, with 6 bases sitting between them. This CDR3 contains 16 residues. CDR3 protein: CASSQEWSSYNSPLHF. The CDR3 DNA follows: TGCGCCAGCAGCCAAGAGTGGAGCTCCTATAATTCACCCCTCCACTTT.

This clone was counted a few times. J is TRBJ1-1 and V is TRBV27, with a possible D match to TRBD1 (5 bases). Trimming removed 2 bases at V and 3 bases at J, with 7 bases between. Germline CDR1 is MNHEY and CDR2 is SMNVEV (reference sequence). The CDR3 spans 13 residues. The CDR3 nucleotides are TGTGCCAGCAGTTTAAACAGGTACACTGAAGCTTTCTTT. This translates into CASSLNRYTEAFF.

This chain links TRBV28 with TRBJ2-7; D gene ambiguous. V lost 7 bases and J 0 bases, leaving 16 bases between the germline ends. CDR1 is MDHEN and CDR2 is SYDVKM in the germline V gene. The CDR3 has 15 amino acids. The CDR3: CASTDQATSSYEQYF. The CDR3 DNA reads as TGTGCCAGCACCGATCAAGCGACGAGCTCCTACGAGCAGTACTTC.

The chain employs TRBV19 and TRBJ2-7; 8 nucleotides match TRBD1. The V gene end was trimmed by 1 base and the J gene end by 3 bases; junction bases not matched to a gene: 5. CDR1 and CDR2 (germline): LNHDA, SQIVND (reference sequence). The CDR3 spans 15 residues. CDR3 sequence: CASSIAPTGDYEQYF. The CDR3 region has the DNA TGTGCCAGTAGTATAGCCCCGACAGGGGACTACGAGCAGTACTTC.

This clone was detected only once. This chain links TRBV5-6 with TRBJ1-5; 8 bases match TRBD1. The CDR3 covers 17 residues. The junction had 11 bases not matched to a gene; V was cut back by 4 bases and J by 2 bases. Germline V gives CDR1 SGHDT, CDR2 YYEEEE. DNA for the CDR3: TGTGCCAGCAGCGTATTCCAGGGGGCGCGGCGCAATCAGCCCCAGCATTTT. The encoded protein is CASSVFQGARRNQPQHF. The variable domain in full, with the rest retrieved from reference TRBV5-6 and TRBJ1-5, is DAGVTQSPTHLIKTRGQQVTLRCSPKSGHDTVSWYQQALGQGPQFIFQYYEEEERQRGNFPDRFSGHQFPNYSSELNVNALLLGDSALYLCASSVFQGARRNQPQHFGDGTRLSIL.

V and J are TRBV30 and TRBJ1-2; D possibly corresponds to TRBD1 (6 bases). Germline V CDR1 and CDR2: GTSNPN, SVGIG (reference sequence). This CDR3 contains 11 residues. The germline V and J ends were trimmed by 1 base and 8 bases, with 8 bases remaining between them. The CDR3, as DNA: TGTGCCTGGAGTGCAGGGGAAGGCTACACCTTC. Residues: CAWSAGEGYTF.

The chain carries TRBV6-6 and TRBJ2-7; 7 bases align to TRBD1. Germline lookup yields CDR1 MNHNY and CDR2 SVGAGI (reference sequence). The CDR3 length is 15 residues. Trimming removed 2 bases from V and 4 bases from J; junction bases left unmatched: 8. Here the CDR3 reads CASSYTMTGRYEQYF. The DNA of the CDR3 is TGTGCCAGCAGTTACACCATGACAGGGAGATACGAGCAGTACTTC.

The chain carries TRBV29-1 and TRBJ2-7; 8 bases fit TRBD1. V was pared by 1 base and J by 5 bases, with 4 bases of the junction left unmatched. The CDR3 loop spans 13 amino acids. In germline, CDR1 is SQVTM, CDR2 ANQGSEA. This chain's CDR3 is CSVEATGGHEQYF. DNA for the CDR3: TGCAGCGTTGAAGCAACAGGGGGGCACGAGCAGTACTTC.

The V and J genes are TRBV5-1 and TRBJ1-1; D might be TRBD1 (6 bases). The V end was cut by 3 bases, the J end by 1 base, with 10 bases between. Germline loops: CDR1 SGHRS, CDR2 YFSETQ. The CDR3 spans 14 residues. The CDR3 sequence: CASSSQGANTEAFF. Here the CDR3 DNA reads TGCGCCAGCAGCTCACAGGGAGCGAACACTGAAGCTTTCTTT.

This sequence joins TRBV6-5 and TRBJ1-1; D possibly corresponds to TRBD1 (6 bases). Trimming removed 6 bases at V and 3 bases at J, with 17 bases between. The CDR3 loop spans 15 amino acids. Germline-derived CDR1 and CDR2 are MNHEY and SVGAGI. CDR3 loop: CASRGAGAGDTEAFF. The CDR3 bases are TGTGCCAGCAGGGGCGCGGGGGCAGGGGACACTGAAGCTTTCTTT.

V gene TRBV7-8 combines with J gene TRBJ2-7; 7 bases are a match to TRBD1. V shed 1 base, J shed 3 bases, and the junction held 6 bases outside the gene matches. Germline V lookup: CDR1 SGHVS, CDR2 FQNEAQ. CDR3 size: 15 residues. CDR3 bases: TGTGCCAGCAGCTTAGATAGACAGGGAGTCTACGAGCAGTACTTC. This encodes CASSLDRQGVYEQYF.

Only one count was recorded for this clone. The rearrangement joins TRBV5-6 to TRBJ2-7; TRBD1 matches 9 bases. Unmatched junction bases numbered 13, after V lost 2 bases and J lost 7 bases. Per germline, CDR1 SGHDT and CDR2 YYEEEE. This CDR3 has 16 amino acids. The CDR3 coding sequence is TGTGCCAGCAGCTTATTTGAGGGACAGGGTCCCCGGGAGCAGTACTTC. Its translation is CASSLFEGQGPREQYF.

The chain employs TRBV5-5 and TRBJ1-5; maybe TRBD1 (5 bases). CDR1 is SGHKS and CDR2 is YYEKEE in the germline V gene (reference sequence). The CDR3 is 13 amino acids. V lost 4 bases, J lost 5 bases, and 10 bases lay in between. CDR3 bases: TGTGCCAGCAGCCTGGACACCGATCAGCCCCAGCATTTT. Translated: CASSLDTDQPQHF.

V is TRBV5-5 and J is TRBJ2-7; D remains ambiguous. CDR1 is SGHKS and CDR2 is YYEKEE in the germline V gene (reference sequence). The CDR3 consists of 13 residues. Trimming removed 4 bases from V and 7 bases from J, with 15 bases in between. The CDR3 reads CASSTPLDWEQYF. Written as DNA, the CDR3 is TGTGCCAGCAGCACACCGTTAGACTGGGAGCAGTACTTC.

The V and J genes are TRBV18 and TRBJ1-5; 9 bases match TRBD1. There are 14 residues in the CDR3. CDR1 and CDR2 from the germline V gene are KGHSH and LQKENI. With 6 bases clipped from V and 4 bases from J, the junction kept 4 bases outside the gene matches. The CDR3 sequence is CASSPGTGNQPQHF. The CDR3 nucleotides are TGTGCCAGCTCCCCCGGGACAGGGAATCAGCCCCAGCATTTT. The full variable domain, rest sourced from reference TRBV18 and TRBJ1-5, is NAGVMQNPRHLVRRRGQEARLRCSPMKGHSHVYWYRQLPEEGLKFMVYLQKENIIDESGMPKERFSAEFPKEGPSILRIQQVVRGDSAAYFCASSPGTGNQPQHFGDGTRLSIL.

As DNA, the CDR3 is TGTGCCTGGGATCAGCGAAACTATGGCTACACCTTC. Amino acid sequence: CAWDQRNYGYTF. This chain uses TRBV30 with TRBJ1-2; D uncertain. The CDR3 contains 12 residues. Trimming left V 5 bases short and J 2 bases short, with 9 bases between. Germline CDR1 reads GTSNPN; CDR2 reads SVGIG (reference sequence).

Note on this clone: This CDR3 is also generated by other DNA sequences in the sample. The chain carries TRBV25-1 and TRBJ1-1; a possible D gene is TRBD1 (5 bases). Germline V CDR1 and CDR2: MGHDK, SYGVNS. V lost 8 bases to trimming and J lost 4 bases, with 11 bases between them. This CDR3 comprises 12 residues. The CDR3: CASGIGGTEAFF. DNA of the CDR3: TGTGCCAGCGGTATTGGGGGCACTGAAGCTTTCTTT.

The chain links TRBV27 to TRBJ1-4; D is unresolved. The V end lost 10 bases, the J end lost 0 bases, and 21 bases lay between the germline ends. Germline-derived CDR1 and CDR2 are MNHEY and SMNVEV (reference sequence). The CDR3 is 17 residues long. CDR3 sequence (DNA): TGTGCCACCCGAGTGAACCGGCAGCCTTCAACTAATGAAAAACTGTTTTTT. Translated: CATRVNRQPSTNEKLFF.

V is TRBV18 and J is TRBJ1-1; D is unresolved. This CDR3 spans 16 amino acids. V was shortened by 4 bases and J by 0 bases, with 15 bases between the two germline ends. Germline V CDR1 and CDR2: KGHSH, LQKENI. The CDR3 here is CASSLSVISMNTEAFF. The DNA of the CDR3 is TGTGCCAGCTCACTTAGTGTAATTTCCATGAACACTGAAGCTTTCTTT.

V and J are TRBV4-1 and TRBJ1-2; the D is unclear. The germline V gene has CDR1 MGHRA and CDR2 YSYEKL. The CDR3 spans 12 residues. V was cut by 9 bases and J by 1 base, with 9 bases left in between. The CDR3 DNA reads as TGCGCCAGTACGGGGTATAACTATGGCTACACCTTC. It codes for CASTGYNYGYTF.

The V and J genes are TRBV9 and TRBJ2-2, with 9 bases matching TRBD1. V trimming: 6 bases; J trimming: 3 bases; junction bases outside the gene matches: 3. The CDR3 has 14 amino acids. Germline CDR1 is SGDLS and CDR2 is YYNGEE. The CDR3 loop reads CASTRDRDTGELFF. The CDR3 DNA reads as TGTGCCAGCACCCGGGACAGGGACACCGGGGAGCTGTTTTTT. Using reference TRBV9 and TRBJ2-2 for the parts outside the CDR3, the full variable domain is DSGVTQTPKHLITATGQRVTLRCSPRSGDLSVYWYQQSLDQGLQFLIQYYNGEERAKGNILERFSAQQFPDLHSELNLSSLELGDSALYFCASTRDRDTGELFFGEGSRLTVL.

The chain recombines TRBV10-3 with TRBJ2-3; 9 bases match TRBD1. The germline V gene has CDR1 ENHRY and CDR2 SYGVKD. The CDR3 length is 17 residues. V trimming: 3 bases; J trimming: 4 bases; junction bases outside the gene matches: 11. Here the CDR3 DNA reads TGTGCCATCAGTGATCGGGTAAGGACAGGGGAGTCAGATACGCAGTATTTT. Its translation is CAISDRVRTGESDTQYF.

The rearrangement links TRBV28 to TRBJ1-3; D is unresolved. V shed 3 bases and J shed 0 bases, with 9 bases lying between them. The CDR3 contains 15 residues. Germline V gene lookup returns CDR1 MDHEN and CDR2 SYDVKM. This CDR3 is CASSLPAYSGNTIYF. The CDR3, as DNA: TGTGCCAGCAGTTTGCCAGCTTACTCTGGAAACACCATATATTTT.